This T cell receptor (beta chain) was captured by sequencing in a study of shared clonotypes between healthy human individuals. Overall study context: Donors were a couple of women and three men aged 18 to 49.

On sorted subsets, replicate PCRs used 150 to 250 ng DNA, or about 33,000 T cell genomes. Measured with immunoSEQ multiplex PCR; TCRdb has only the in-frame clones, and not every one. The data hold some 2,100,000 clones, with more than 90% observed a single time. The junction had 6 bases not matched to a gene; V was cut back by 5 bases and J by 4 bases. In germline, CDR1 is SGHRS, CDR2 YFSETQ. CDR3 size: 14 residues. Specimen: naive CD4+ T cells sorted from blood. The sample's subset: CD45RA+ positively selected. This receptor was obtained from a man between 18 and 29 years old in good health. The J gene is TRBJ1-1, the V gene TRBV5-1, with 9 bases aligning to TRBD1. Here the CDR3 reads CASSVPGQGTEAFF. In nucleotides, the CDR3 is TGCGCCAGCAGTGTACCGGGACAGGGCACTGAAGCTTTCTTT.